The 12 T cell receptor beta chains in this list originate from one sample, sequenced in a study of cytomegalovirus exposure and HLA in healthy donors. TCRdb's copy holds only in-frame clones and misses some; the assay was immunoSEQ multiplex PCR. Of some 46,000 clones listed, 80% to 95% are singletons. Sample: PBMCs. Receptors were obtained from a man aged 18 to 29 in good health and CMV-seronegative.

J is TRBJ2-7 and V is TRBV4-2; 12 bases agree with TRBD2. Germline assignment: CDR1 LGHNA and CDR2 YNFKEQ. This CDR3 region has 17 residues. The trim removed 0 bases at V and 7 bases at J, leaving 10 bases unmatched. For the CDR3, the DNA is TGTGCCAGCAGCCAAGAGGAGGGACTAGCGGGTTTTCGTGAGCAGTACTTC. This sequence encodes CASSQEEGLAGFREQYF.

This sequence joins TRBV13 and TRBJ2-3, with 9 bases lining up with TRBD2. The J segment lost 4 bases and the V segment lost 2 bases, leaving 10 bases of the junction unmatched. Germline V CDR1 and CDR2: PRHDT, FYEKMQ (reference sequence). The CDR3 loop spans 17 amino acids. CDR3 coding DNA: TGTGCCAGCAGCTTACGAGGGGCGGGAGGGCTCGCAGATACGCAGTATTTT. Encoded protein: CASSLRGAGGLADTQYF.

The V and J genes are TRBV18 and TRBJ1-5, with D possibly TRBD1 on 5 matching bases. The CDR3 runs to 15 residues. CDR1 and CDR2 from the germline V gene are KGHSH and LQKENI. Trimming shortened V by 1 base and J by 1 base, and 8 bases separated the two germline ends. The CDR3 sequence: CASSPQGQSNQPQHF. CDR3 sequence (DNA): TGTGCCAGCTCACCACAGGGGCAGAGCAATCAGCCCCAGCATTTT.

The gene calls are TRBV28 and TRBJ1-5; 7 bases are shared with TRBD1. With 6 bases clipped from V and 4 bases from J, the junction kept 6 bases outside the gene matches. In germline, CDR1 is MDHEN, CDR2 SYDVKM. The CDR3 totals 14 residues. The CDR3 DNA reads as TGTGCCAGCAGGCGCAGGGGGAGAAATCAGCCCCAGCATTTT. This translates into CASRRRGRNQPQHF.

V gene TRBV15 combines with J gene TRBJ2-2; a possible D gene is TRBD2 (6 bases). This CDR3 is built from 15 residues. Trimming cost V 3 bases and J 5 bases, with 13 bases left between them. Germline values: CDR1 LNHNV, CDR2 YYDKDF (reference sequence). The CDR3 region has the DNA TGTGCCACCAGCAGCGCGGGACTCGCGACCGGGGAGCTGTTTTTT. It encodes CATSSAGLATGELFF.

The CDR3 sequence is CASSWEVNSEQFF. CDR3 nucleotide sequence: TGTGCCAGTAGTTGGGAGGTTAACTCTGAGCAGTTCTTC. The chain recombines TRBV19 with TRBJ2-1; D may be TRBD2 (6 bases). The germline CDR1 and CDR2 sequences are LNHDA and SQIVND (reference sequence). The CDR3 covers 13 residues. Between the trimmed V and J ends, which lost 5 bases and 9 bases, there was a span of 14 bases.

The chain joins TRBV29-1 to TRBJ2-5; D is perhaps TRBD2 (7 bases). The germline V and J ends were trimmed by 8 bases and 5 bases, with 18 bases remaining between them. CDR3 length: 13 amino acids. Germline loops: CDR1 SQVTM, CDR2 ANQGSEA. Here the CDR3 DNA reads TGCAGCTGGGCCGTGGGAGGGGGTGAGACCCAGTACTTC. Its protein product is CSWAVGGGETQYF.

This clone was counted once. The chain couples TRBV4-2 to TRBJ1-1; 8 bases line up with TRBD1. This CDR3 comprises 14 residues. Unmatched junction bases numbered 4, after V lost 4 bases and J lost 3 bases. Germline CDR1 and CDR2: LGHNA and YNFKEQ. The CDR3 here is CASSPTGGDTEAFF. CDR3 nucleotide sequence: TGTGCCAGCAGCCCCACAGGGGGGGACACTGAAGCTTTCTTT.

This clone was seen just once. J is TRBJ2-2 and V is TRBV5-1; 7 bases align to TRBD1. The V gene end was trimmed by 0 bases and the J gene end by 5 bases; junction bases not matched to a gene: 7. This CDR3 spans 16 amino acids. The germline V gene has CDR1 SGHRS and CDR2 YFSETQ. In DNA, the CDR3 is TGCGCCAGCAGCTTGGAGGGGGCTGTAAATACCGGGGAGCTGTTTTTT. It encodes CASSLEGAVNTGELFF.

V gene TRBV18 combines with J gene TRBJ1-2, with 11 bases matching TRBD1. The CDR3 is 14 residues long. Germline V CDR1 and CDR2: KGHSH, LQKENI. The ends lost 3 bases at V and 7 bases at J; junction bases unmatched: 4. The CDR3 protein is CASSPSDRGLGYTF. The DNA for the CDR3 is TGTGCCAGCTCACCGTCGGACAGGGGGCTTGGCTACACCTTC.

The chain carries TRBV4-3 and TRBJ1-2; unclear D gene. Germline loops: CDR1 LGHNA, CDR2 YSLEER. V dropped 0 bases and J dropped 3 bases, with 11 bases sitting between them. This CDR3 has 15 residues. CDR3 DNA sequence: TGCGCCAGCAGCCAAGACCGGGCGGGCTACTATGGCTACACCTTC. Its translation: CASSQDRAGYYGYTF.

The genes are TRBV27 and TRBJ2-2; 7 nucleotides align to TRBD2. J was trimmed by 5 bases and V by 7 bases; bases with no gene match: 19. This CDR3 comprises 18 residues. Germline CDR1 is MNHEY and CDR2 is SMNVEV (reference sequence). CDR3 protein: CASTRVSGGRVGTGELFF. For the CDR3, the DNA is TGTGCCAGCACTCGGGTTTCGGGGGGAAGGGTTGGTACCGGGGAGCTGTTTTTT.